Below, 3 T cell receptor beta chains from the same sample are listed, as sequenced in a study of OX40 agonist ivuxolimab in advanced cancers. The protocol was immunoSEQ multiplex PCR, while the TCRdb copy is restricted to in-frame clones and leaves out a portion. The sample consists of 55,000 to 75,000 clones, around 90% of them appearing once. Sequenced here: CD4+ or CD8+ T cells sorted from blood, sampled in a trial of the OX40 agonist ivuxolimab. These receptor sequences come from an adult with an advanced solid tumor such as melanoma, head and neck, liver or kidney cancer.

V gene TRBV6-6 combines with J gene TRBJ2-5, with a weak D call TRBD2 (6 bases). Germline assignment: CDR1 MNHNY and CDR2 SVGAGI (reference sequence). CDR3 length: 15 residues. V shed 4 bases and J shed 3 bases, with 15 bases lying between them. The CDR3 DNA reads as TGTGCCAGCAGTTCCCCTCTCGGGGGAGAAGAGACCCAGTACTTC. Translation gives CASSSPLGGEETQYF.

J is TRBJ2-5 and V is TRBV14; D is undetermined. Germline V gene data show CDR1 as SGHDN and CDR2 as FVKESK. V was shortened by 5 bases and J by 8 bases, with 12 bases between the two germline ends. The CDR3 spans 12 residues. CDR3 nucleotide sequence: TGTGCCAGCAGCATACACCCCTCTACCCAGTACTTC. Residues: CASSIHPSTQYF.

CDR3 DNA: TGTGCCAGCAGCTTAGCCGGTTTGACTAATGAAAAACTGTTTTTT. The encoded protein is CASSLAGLTNEKLFF. The chain uses TRBV7-6 and TRBJ1-4; D is unclear. The CDR3 is 15 amino acids. Germline V CDR1 and CDR2: SGHVS, FNYEAQ. The germline V and J ends were trimmed by 0 bases and 2 bases, with 7 bases remaining between them.